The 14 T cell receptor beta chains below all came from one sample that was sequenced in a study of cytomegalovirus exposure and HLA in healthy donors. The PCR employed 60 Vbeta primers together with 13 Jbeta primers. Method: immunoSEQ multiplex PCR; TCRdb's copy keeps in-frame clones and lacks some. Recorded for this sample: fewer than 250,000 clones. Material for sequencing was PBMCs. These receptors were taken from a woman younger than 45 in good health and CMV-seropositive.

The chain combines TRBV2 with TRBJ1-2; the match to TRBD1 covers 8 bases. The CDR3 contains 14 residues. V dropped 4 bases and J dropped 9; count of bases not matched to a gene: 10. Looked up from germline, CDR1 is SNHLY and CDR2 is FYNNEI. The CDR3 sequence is CASSASMTGVSYTF. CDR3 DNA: TGTGCCAGCAGTGCCTCTATGACAGGGGTGAGCTACACCTTC.

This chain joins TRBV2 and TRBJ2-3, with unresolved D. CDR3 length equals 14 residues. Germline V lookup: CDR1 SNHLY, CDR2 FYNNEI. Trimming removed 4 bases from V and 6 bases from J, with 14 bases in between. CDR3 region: CASSVTASSDTQYF. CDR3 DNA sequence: TGTGCCAGCAGTGTTACAGCCTCCTCGGATACGCAGTATTTT.

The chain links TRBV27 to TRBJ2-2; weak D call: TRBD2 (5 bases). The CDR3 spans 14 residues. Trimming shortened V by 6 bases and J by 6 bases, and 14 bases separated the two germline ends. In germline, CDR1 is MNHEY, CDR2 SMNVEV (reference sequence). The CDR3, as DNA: TGTGCCAGCAGCCTACTAGTTGCGGCCGGGGAGCTGTTTTTT. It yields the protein CASSLLVAAGELFF.

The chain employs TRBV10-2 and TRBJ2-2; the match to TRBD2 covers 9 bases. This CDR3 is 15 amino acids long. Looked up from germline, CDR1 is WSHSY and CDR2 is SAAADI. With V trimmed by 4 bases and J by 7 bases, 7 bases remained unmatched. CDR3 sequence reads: CASSVSGGVGGELFF. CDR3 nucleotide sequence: TGCGCCAGCAGTGTTAGCGGGGGTGTAGGCGGGGAGCTGTTTTTT.

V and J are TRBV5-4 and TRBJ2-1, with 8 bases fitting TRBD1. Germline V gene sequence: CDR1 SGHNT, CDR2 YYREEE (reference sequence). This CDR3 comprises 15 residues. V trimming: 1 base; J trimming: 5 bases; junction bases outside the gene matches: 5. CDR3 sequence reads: CASSLTGGSHNEQFF. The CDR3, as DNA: TGTGCCAGCAGCTTGACAGGGGGGTCCCACAATGAGCAGTTCTTC. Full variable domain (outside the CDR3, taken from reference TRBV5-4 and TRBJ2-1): ETGVTQSPTHLIKTRGQQVTLRCSSQSGHNTVSWYQQALGQGPQFIFQYYREEENGRGNFPPRFSGLQFPNYSSELNVNALELDDSALYLCASSLTGGSHNEQFFGPGTRLTVL.

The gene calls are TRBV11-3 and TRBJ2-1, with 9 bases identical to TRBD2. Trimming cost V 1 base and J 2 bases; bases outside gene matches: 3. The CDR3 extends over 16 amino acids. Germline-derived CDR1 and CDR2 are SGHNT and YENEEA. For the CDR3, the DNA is TGTGCCAGCAGCTTAGGGGCGGGAGGGCCCTACAATGAGCAGTTCTTC. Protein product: CASSLGAGGPYNEQFF.

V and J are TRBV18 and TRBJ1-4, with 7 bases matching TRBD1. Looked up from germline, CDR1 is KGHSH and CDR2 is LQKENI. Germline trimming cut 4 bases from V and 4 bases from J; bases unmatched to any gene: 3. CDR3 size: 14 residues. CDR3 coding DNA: TGTGCCAGCTCACGGGACAGCCTTAATGAAAAACTGTTTTTT. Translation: CASSRDSLNEKLFF.

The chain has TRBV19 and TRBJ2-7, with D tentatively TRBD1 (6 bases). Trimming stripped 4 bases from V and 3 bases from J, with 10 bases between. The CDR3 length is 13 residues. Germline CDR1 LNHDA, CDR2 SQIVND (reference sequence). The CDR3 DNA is TGTGCCAGTAGTAGACAGGTCCACTACGAGCAGTACTTC. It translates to CASSRQVHYEQYF.

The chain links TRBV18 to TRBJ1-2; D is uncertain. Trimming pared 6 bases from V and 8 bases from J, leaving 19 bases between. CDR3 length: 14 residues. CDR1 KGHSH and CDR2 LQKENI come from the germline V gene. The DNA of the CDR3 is TGTGCCAGCTCCCCTGCCCGGAGCGCCGAAGGCTACACCTTC. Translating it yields CASSPARSAEGYTF.

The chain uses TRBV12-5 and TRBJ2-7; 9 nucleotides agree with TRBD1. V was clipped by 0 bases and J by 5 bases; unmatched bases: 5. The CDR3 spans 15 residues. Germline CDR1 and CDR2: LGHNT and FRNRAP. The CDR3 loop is CASGLVLGQGNEQYF. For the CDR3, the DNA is TGTGCTAGTGGTTTGGTACTCGGACAGGGGAACGAGCAGTACTTC.

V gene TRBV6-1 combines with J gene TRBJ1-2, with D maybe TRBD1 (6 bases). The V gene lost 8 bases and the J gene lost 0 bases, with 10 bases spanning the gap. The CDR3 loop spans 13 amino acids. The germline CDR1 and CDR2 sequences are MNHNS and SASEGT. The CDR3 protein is CASQGFANYGYTF. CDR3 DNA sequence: TGTGCCAGCCAGGGGTTCGCTAACTATGGCTACACCTTC.

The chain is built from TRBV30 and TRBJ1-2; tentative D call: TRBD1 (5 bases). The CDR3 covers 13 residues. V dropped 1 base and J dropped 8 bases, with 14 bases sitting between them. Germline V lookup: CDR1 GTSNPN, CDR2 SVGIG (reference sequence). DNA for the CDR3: TGTGCCTGGAGTGCTGGGGGGATAAGCGGCTACACCTTC. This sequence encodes CAWSAGGISGYTF.

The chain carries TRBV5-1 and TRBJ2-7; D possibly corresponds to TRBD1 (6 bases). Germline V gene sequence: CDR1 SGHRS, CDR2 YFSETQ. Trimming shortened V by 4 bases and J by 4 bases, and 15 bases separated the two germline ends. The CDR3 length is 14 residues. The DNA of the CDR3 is TGCGCCAGCAGCCCACAGGGTCCTACTTACGAGCAGTACTTC. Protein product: CASSPQGPTYEQYF. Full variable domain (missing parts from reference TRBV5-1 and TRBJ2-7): KAGVTQTPRYLIKTRGQQVTLSCSPISGHRSVSWYQQTPGQGLQFLFEYFSETQRNKGNFPGRFSGRQFSNSRSEMNVSTLELGDSALYLCASSPQGPTYEQYFGPGTRLTVT.

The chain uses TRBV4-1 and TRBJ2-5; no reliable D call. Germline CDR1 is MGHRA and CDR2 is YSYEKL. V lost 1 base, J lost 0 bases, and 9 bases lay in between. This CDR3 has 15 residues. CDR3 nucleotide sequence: TGCGCCAGCAGCCAAGTTTGGCTGAACCAAGAGACCCAGTACTTC. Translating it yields CASSQVWLNQETQYF.